This T cell receptor (beta chain) appears in the sequencing data of a study of T cell responses to AZD1222 COVID-19 vaccine. About the study: Second-dose recipients at about 4 or about 12 weeks were treated as one pooled group.

The study, taken as a whole, reports: Researchers took repertoire samples only after the peak T cell response had come. Clonal diversity was possibly underestimated; the donors were predominantly white British and more often female.

On this clone itself: The antigen remains unidentified.

The CDR3 length is 15 residues. CDR1 is SGHNT and CDR2 is YYREEE in the germline V gene (reference sequence). V gave up 4 bases and J gave up 4 bases, with 17 bases separating them. Produced via immunoSEQ multiplex PCR; TCRdb's table is partial and in-frame only. The sample contains about 120,000 clones, more than 75% of which appear only once. J is TRBJ1-1 and V is TRBV5-4, with D unresolved. The source is an adult in good health. The material sequenced was peripheral blood, taken on day 0 of AZD1222 vaccination. CDR3 loop: CASSHLGKGATEAFF. Here the CDR3 DNA reads TGTGCCAGCAGCCACCTGGGAAAGGGAGCCACTGAAGCTTTCTTT. The entire variable domain, with the rest obtained from reference TRBV5-4 and TRBJ1-1, is as follows: ETGVTQSPTHLIKTRGQQVTLRCSSQSGHNTVSWYQQALGQGPQFIFQYYREEENGRGNFPPRFSGLQFPNYSSELNVNALELDDSALYLCASSHLGKGATEAFFGQGTRLTVV.